This section outlines one T cell receptor beta chain sequence together with its context. Antigen unknown. Naive CD45RA+ and memory CD45RA-negative subsets were split from CD4+ cells. TCRdb's copy holds only in-frame clones and misses some; the assay was immunoSEQ multiplex PCR. The data show some 2.4 million clones, approximately 93% seen once. The sample belongs to a study of shared clonotypes between healthy human individuals. Regarding the study as a whole: Generation probabilities were higher for clonotypes shared across all four sorted-subset donors than for unshared ones.

CDR3 length: 16 amino acids. Germline V CDR1 and CDR2: LNHNV, YYDKDF (reference sequence). J gave up 10 bases and V 0 bases, and 9 bases lay outside the gene matches. Input material: naive CD4+ T cells from PBMCs. Subset of the sample: CD45RA+ positively selected. The clonotype comes from a man aged 18 to 30 in good health. Some clones in this sample may be carry-over from other donors' samples. This chain connects TRBV15 to TRBJ2-1, with TRBD2 identical over 10 bases. This CDR3 is CATSREVASGSWEQFF. CDR3 nucleotides: TGTGCCACCAGCAGAGAGGTAGCTAGCGGGAGTTGGGAGCAGTTCTTC.